Each of the 23 T cell receptor beta chains below was sequenced from the same sample in a study of blood T cell repertoires in COVID-19. Profiled with immunoSEQ multiplex PCR; TCRdb holds only in-frame clones, not every one. The table records about 170,000 clones, roughly 84% of them present only once. Sequenced input: peripheral blood. These receptors all stem from a woman in her seventies with COVID-19, enrolled during active disease.

The rearrangement joins TRBV18 to TRBJ2-1; TRBD1 agrees at 7 bases. There are 15 residues in the CDR3. V lost 5 bases and J lost 2; bases outside the gene matches: 6. Germline V gives CDR1 KGHSH, CDR2 LQKENI. The CDR3 bases are TGTGCCAGCTCATCGACAGGGAGCACCTACAATGAGCAGTTCTTC. Translated: CASSSTGSTYNEQFF.

Only a few counts were recorded for this clone. At the DNA level, this CDR3 is encoded by other sequences in the same sample as well. This sequence joins TRBV6-1 and TRBJ1-2; possible D gene TRBD1, 6 bases. CDR1 and CDR2 from the germline V gene are MNHNS and SASEGT. The CDR3 loop spans 13 amino acids. The ends were cut back, 3 bases at V and 5 bases at J, with 10 bases in the middle. In nucleotides, the CDR3 is TGTGCCAGCAGTGAGGCAGGGGATTATGGCTACACCTTC. Protein product: CASSEAGDYGYTF.

This clone was detected once. The rearrangement joins TRBV2 to TRBJ2-1; 8 nucleotides align to TRBD1. The CDR3 is 15 residues long. Germline lookup yields CDR1 SNHLY and CDR2 FYNNEI. J was trimmed by 4 bases and V by 3 bases; bases with no gene match: 5. CDR3 loop: CASSDLGQGYNEQFF. The CDR3 DNA reads as TGTGCCAGCAGTGACCTAGGACAGGGATACAATGAGCAGTTCTTC.

This chain connects TRBV24-1 to TRBJ2-2; 7 nucleotides agree with TRBD1. Trimming removed 9 bases from V and 7 bases from J; junction bases left unmatched: 13. CDR1 is KGHDR and CDR2 is SFDVKD in the germline V gene. The CDR3 has 15 residues. The CDR3 loop is CATQRNRGSVGELFF. CDR3 DNA sequence: TGTGCCACCCAGAGGAACAGGGGATCGGTCGGGGAGCTGTTTTTT.

V gene TRBV2 combines with J gene TRBJ2-2; D call uncertain. Germline values: CDR1 SNHLY, CDR2 FYNNEI. Trimming removed 4 bases at V and 4 bases at J, with 7 bases between. The CDR3 has 13 residues. CDR3 region: CASSVRTTGELFF. The CDR3 nucleotides read TGTGCCAGCAGTGTCAGAACCACCGGGGAGCTGTTTTTT.

The chain carries TRBV10-3 and TRBJ1-1, with 9 bases matching TRBD1. The CDR3 is 14 residues long. Germline CDR1 ENHRY, CDR2 SYGVKD. The J segment lost 6 bases and the V segment lost 8 bases, leaving 10 bases of the junction unmatched. The CDR3 sequence is CAISAGTGSAEAFF. The DNA of the CDR3 is TGTGCCATCTCGGCGGGGACAGGGTCCGCTGAAGCTTTCTTT.

This clone has just one count. The genes are TRBV11-2 and TRBJ1-1, with unresolved D. Looked up from germline, CDR1 is SGHAT and CDR2 is FQNNGV. The CDR3 runs to 12 residues. V was trimmed by 4 bases and J by 7 bases, leaving 10 bases between them. CDR3 DNA: TGTGCCAGCAGCTCACTCTCAGGTGAAGCTTTCTTT. Translation: CASSSLSGEAFF. Using reference TRBV11-2 and TRBJ1-1 for the parts outside the CDR3, the full variable domain is EAGVAQSPRYKIIEKRQSVAFWCNPISGHATLYWYQQILGQGPKLLIQFQNNGVVDDSQLPKDRFSAERLKGVDSTLKIQPAKLEDSAVYLCASSSLSGEAFFGQGTRLTVV.

J is TRBJ2-3 and V is TRBV5-1, with 11 bases identical to TRBD2. J was trimmed by 6 bases and V by 0 bases; bases with no gene match: 6. Germline V CDR1 and CDR2: SGHRS, YFSETQ. The CDR3 sequence is 16 residues long. This CDR3 is CASSLGTSGPRDTQYF. CDR3 DNA sequence: TGCGCCAGCAGCTTGGGGACTAGCGGGCCGAGGGATACGCAGTATTTT.

The chain uses TRBV19 and TRBJ1-2; D unresolved. Germline assignment: CDR1 LNHDA and CDR2 SQIVND (reference sequence). Trimming removed 5 bases from V and 7 bases from J, with 14 bases in between. The CDR3 sequence is 13 residues long. This CDR3 reads CASSPFGFGGYTF. The CDR3 bases are TGTGCCAGTAGTCCCTTCGGGTTTGGTGGCTACACCTTC.

CDR3 sequence (DNA): TGTGCCAGCAGTTACTCGTTCCAGCGGGCCTCCTACGAGCAGTACTTC. Protein product: CASSYSFQRASYEQYF. J is TRBJ2-7 and V is TRBV6-2 or TRBV6-3, with D perhaps matching TRBD2 (6 bases). The CDR3 consists of 16 residues. V was pared by 0 bases and J by 0 bases, with 12 bases between. Germline V gives CDR1 MNHEY, CDR2 SVGEGT.

V and J are TRBV6-1 and TRBJ2-3, with 9 nucleotides matching TRBD2. The length of the CDR3 is 16 residues. Looked up from germline, CDR1 is MNHNS and CDR2 is SASEGT. V was clipped by 0 bases and J by 2 bases; unmatched bases: 3. CDR3 loop: CASSEARLAATDTQYF. DNA for the CDR3: TGTGCCAGCAGTGAAGCCCGACTAGCGGCCACAGATACGCAGTATTTT.

This clone was recorded only once. The chain uses TRBV7-3 and TRBJ1-1, with D possibly matching TRBD1 (5 bases). The CDR3 covers 13 residues. CDR1 and CDR2 from the germline V gene are SGHTA and FQGTGA. Trimming pared 5 bases from V and 6 bases from J, leaving 13 bases between. CDR3 region: CASSVLRDSEAFF. CDR3 nucleotide sequence: TGTGCCAGCAGCGTACTCCGGGACTCTGAAGCTTTCTTT.

The chain joins TRBV28 to TRBJ2-7; D gene uncertain. Between the trimmed V and J ends, which lost 3 bases and 4 bases, there was a span of 7 bases. This CDR3 is 12 amino acids long. Germline CDR1 MDHEN, CDR2 SYDVKM. CDR3 protein: CASSFSSYEQYF. DNA of the CDR3: TGTGCCAGCAGTTTTTCCTCGTACGAGCAGTACTTC.

The rearrangement joins TRBV7-9 to TRBJ1-2; D is ambiguous. The CDR3 is 11 residues long. The V end was cut by 2 bases, the J end by 6 bases, with 4 bases between. CDR1 SEHNR and CDR2 FQNEAQ come from the germline V gene (reference sequence). In DNA form, the CDR3 reads TGTGCCAGCAGCTTACTAAATGGCTACACCTTC. This sequence encodes CASSLLNGYTF.

This chain joins TRBV5-1 and TRBJ1-1; the D gene is possibly TRBD1 (5 bases). CDR3 length: 15 amino acids. Germline-derived CDR1 and CDR2 are SGHRS and YFSETQ. V lost 4 bases and J 0 bases, leaving 13 bases between the germline ends. The DNA for the CDR3 is TGCGCCAGCAGCGGAGGGGTCCTCATGAACACTGAAGCTTTCTTT. This gives the protein CASSGGVLMNTEAFF. The full variable domain, with the rest looked up from reference TRBV5-1 and TRBJ1-1, is KAGVTQTPRYLIKTRGQQVTLSCSPISGHRSVSWYQQTPGQGLQFLFEYFSETQRNKGNFPGRFSGRQFSNSRSEMNVSTLELGDSALYLCASSGGVLMNTEAFFGQGTRLTVV.

The rearrangement links TRBV5-4 to TRBJ2-1; 7 nucleotides match TRBD2. The V gene end was trimmed by 1 base and the J gene end by 15 bases; junction bases not matched to a gene: 7. CDR3 size: 12 residues. Germline V gene data show CDR1 as SGHNT and CDR2 as YYREEE (reference sequence). The CDR3 DNA reads TGTGCCAGCAGCTTGTCATCGGGAGGCTTGTTCTTC. Protein: CASSLSSGGLFF.

The rearrangement uses TRBV4-2 and TRBJ2-3; 10 bases fit TRBD2. The germline CDR1 and CDR2 sequences are LGHNA and YNFKEQ. The CDR3 is 15 amino acids. The junction had 4 bases not matched to a gene; V was cut back by 0 bases and J by 7 bases. CDR3: CASSQETSGVYTQYF. In DNA form, the CDR3 reads TGTGCCAGCAGCCAAGAAACTAGCGGGGTTTATACGCAGTATTTT.

The V gene is TRBV5-1, the J gene TRBJ2-5, with 7 bases lining up with TRBD1. The germline CDR1 and CDR2 sequences are SGHRS and YFSETQ. V shed 4 bases, J shed 5 bases, and the junction held 8 bases outside the gene matches. The length of the CDR3 is 14 residues. The CDR3 DNA reads as TGCGCCAGCAGCGGGGGACAGACGGGGGAGACCCAGTACTTC. Amino acid sequence: CASSGGQTGETQYF.

The V call is TRBV7-2, the J call TRBJ1-1, with D unclear. The germline V gene encodes CDR1 SGHTA and CDR2 FQGNSA. The CDR3 length is 12 residues. Deletions cut 4 bases from V and 4 bases from J, with 7 bases between. The CDR3 DNA reads TGTGCCAGCAGCTACACCCGCACTGAAGCTTTCTTT. Translated: CASSYTRTEAFF.

This clone was seen a single time. This CDR3 is CARTGTSIYNEQFF. The DNA of the CDR3 is TGTGCCAGAACCGGGACTAGCATATACAATGAGCAGTTCTTC. J is TRBJ2-1 and V is TRBV2; 9 bases are a match to TRBD2. Per the germline V gene, CDR1 is SNHLY and CDR2 is FYNNEI. Trimming at V came to 9 bases and at J to 4 bases, leaving 7 bases not matched to a gene. This CDR3 comprises 14 residues.

This rearrangement joins TRBV4-2 to TRBJ2-3, with 8 bases matching TRBD1. CDR1 is LGHNA and CDR2 is YNFKEQ in the germline V gene. The J segment lost 3 bases and the V segment lost 0 bases, leaving 5 bases of the junction unmatched. CDR3 length equals 16 residues. DNA of the CDR3: TGTGCCAGCAGCCAAGAGGGGAACAGGGGGACAGATACGCAGTATTTT. This gives the protein CASSQEGNRGTDTQYF.

The J gene is TRBJ2-1, the V gene TRBV24-1, with 16 bases that match TRBD2. Germline V gives CDR1 KGHDR, CDR2 SFDVKD. The V gene end was trimmed by 3 bases and the J gene end by 6 bases; junction bases not matched to a gene: 10. The CDR3 is 19 residues long. The DNA for the CDR3 is TGTGCCACCAGTGATACTTCCGGGACTAGCGGGAGGGGGCGCAATGAGCAGTTCTTC. The encoded protein is CATSDTSGTSGRGRNEQFF.

V and J are TRBV27 and TRBJ1-4, with TRBD1 identical over 10 bases. This CDR3 contains 15 residues. Looked up from germline, CDR1 is MNHEY and CDR2 is SMNVEV (reference sequence). Trimming removed 5 bases from V and 7 bases from J; junction bases left unmatched: 7. CDR3 sequence reads: CASSPLRDRGEKLFF. CDR3 nucleotides: TGTGCCAGCAGTCCATTAAGGGACAGGGGTGAAAAACTGTTTTTT.